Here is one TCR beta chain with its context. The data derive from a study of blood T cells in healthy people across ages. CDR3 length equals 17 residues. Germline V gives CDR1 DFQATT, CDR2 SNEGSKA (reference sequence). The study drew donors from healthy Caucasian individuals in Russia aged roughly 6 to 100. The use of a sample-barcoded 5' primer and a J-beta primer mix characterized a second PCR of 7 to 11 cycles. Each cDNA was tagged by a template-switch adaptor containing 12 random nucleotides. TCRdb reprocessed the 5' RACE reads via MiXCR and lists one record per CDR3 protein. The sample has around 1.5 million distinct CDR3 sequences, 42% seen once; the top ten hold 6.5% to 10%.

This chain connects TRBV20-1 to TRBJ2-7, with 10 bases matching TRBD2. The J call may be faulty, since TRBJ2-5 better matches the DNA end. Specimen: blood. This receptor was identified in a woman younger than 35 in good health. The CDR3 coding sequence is TGCAGTGCTAGGGTGTTCCTAGCGGGAGAGGGATGGGAGACCCAGTACTTC. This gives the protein CSARVFLAGEGWETQYF.